This TCR beta chain was sequenced during a study of CD8 T cells in Susac syndrome. Across the study: There were Susac syndrome patients who were therapy-naive at blood draw, others on corticosteroids, and others on intravenous immunoglobulin alone.

RNA, at about 0.45 to 1 ug, was reverse transcribed with random hexamers. The immunoSEQ assay covered 54 Vbeta and 13 Jbeta segments for CDR3. Via MiXCR, TCRdb re-called the immunoSEQ multiplex PCR reads, giving one row per CDR3 protein. The sample holds roughly 100,000 distinct CDR3 sequences, about 93% seen once. CDR3 length: 14 residues. Germline-derived CDR1 and CDR2 are SGHVS and FNYEAQ. Trimming shortened V by 5 bases and J by 0 bases, and 11 bases separated the two germline ends. FACS was used to enrich TEMRA cells, whereas the CD8+ and CD4+ T cells were obtained by negative isolation. V usage is TRBV7-6 and J usage is TRBJ2-7; D gene unclear. The TCR comes from a human donor with Susac syndrome. The specimen was CD4+ T cells from PBMCs. The CDR3: CASSTRSRSYEQYF. Written as DNA, the CDR3 is TGTGCCAGCAGCACTCGAAGCCGCTCCTACGAGCAGTACTTC. Complete variable domain (other parts from reference TRBV7-6 and TRBJ2-7): GAGVSQSPRYKVTKRGQDVALRCDPISGHVSLYWYRQALGQGPEFLTYFNYEAQQDKSGLPNDRFSAERPEGSISTLTIQRTEQRDSAMYRCASSTRSRSYEQYFGPGTRLTVT.